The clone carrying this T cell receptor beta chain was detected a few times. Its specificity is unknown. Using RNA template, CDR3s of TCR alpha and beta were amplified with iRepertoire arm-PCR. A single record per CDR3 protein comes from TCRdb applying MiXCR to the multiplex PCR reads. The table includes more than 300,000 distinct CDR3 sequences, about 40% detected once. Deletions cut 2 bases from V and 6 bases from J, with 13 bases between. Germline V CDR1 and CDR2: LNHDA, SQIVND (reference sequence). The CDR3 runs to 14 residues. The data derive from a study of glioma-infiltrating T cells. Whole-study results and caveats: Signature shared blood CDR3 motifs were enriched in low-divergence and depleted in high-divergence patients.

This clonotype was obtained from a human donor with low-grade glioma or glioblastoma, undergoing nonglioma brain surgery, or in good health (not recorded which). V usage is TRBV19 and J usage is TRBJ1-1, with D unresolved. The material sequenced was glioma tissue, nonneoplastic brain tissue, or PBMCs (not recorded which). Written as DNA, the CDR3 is TGTGCCAGTAGTATATGGACCGATCGTTCTGAAGCTTTCTTT. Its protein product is CASSIWTDRSEAFF.